The 9 T cell receptor beta chains presented below share a single source sample, sequenced in a study of T cells in Graves' hyperthyroidism and ophthalmopathy. RNA transcripts gave rise to amplified TCR beta CDR3 regions. The study used the HTBI primer set for a first-round RT-PCR of the TCR CDR3. Each CDR3 protein is one row after TCRdb ran MiXCR on the multiplex PCR reads. Among more than 450,000 distinct CDR3 sequences listed, 14% were seen once. The sample comprised blood. The source of these receptors is a middle-aged woman with Graves' hyperthyroidism.

The rearrangement uses TRBV5-1 and TRBJ2-3; 12 nucleotides align to TRBD2. The germline gives CDR1 SGHRS, CDR2 YFSETQ. The CDR3 is 17 residues long. With V trimmed by 3 bases and J by 1 base, 6 bases remained unmatched. The CDR3 loop is CASSSRTSGMGTDTQYF. The CDR3 bases are TGCGCCAGCAGCTCCCGGACTAGCGGGATGGGCACAGATACGCAGTATTTT. The full variable domain, in which reference TRBV5-1 and TRBJ2-3 provide the parts outside the CDR3, is KAGVTQTPRYLIKTRGQQVTLSCSPISGHRSVSWYQQTPGQGLQFLFEYFSETQRNKGNFPGRFSGRQFSNSRSEMNVSTLELGDSALYLCASSSRTSGMGTDTQYFGPGTRLTVL.

This clonotype showed up many times. V and J are TRBV20-1 and TRBJ2-5; 9 bases map to TRBD2. V shed 0 bases and J 2 bases; nucleotides not matched to a gene: 13. The CDR3 length is 18 residues. CDR1 DFQATT and CDR2 SNEGSKA come from the germline V gene (reference sequence). The CDR3 DNA sequence: TGCAGTGCTAGAGATTATGGAGCTAGCGGGGTCCAGCAAGAGACCCAGTACTTC. Translation gives CSARDYGASGVQQETQYF.

This clonotype has a single count. This sequence joins TRBV6-5 and TRBJ1-5, with TRBD1 matching over 8 bases. In germline, CDR1 is MNHEY, CDR2 SVGAGI. This CDR3 region has 16 residues. V was clipped by 2 bases and J by 5 bases; unmatched bases: 8. The DNA of the CDR3 is TGTGCCAGCAGTTACCGGACAGGGACCTGGGATCAGCCCCAGCATTTT. Its translation: CASSYRTGTWDQPQHF.

The genes are TRBV7-8 and TRBJ2-7; 8 positions match TRBD2. The CDR3 sequence is 16 residues long. V gave up 7 bases and J gave up 4 bases; unmatched junction bases: 15. Germline assignment: CDR1 SGHVS and CDR2 FQNEAQ. Here the CDR3 reads CASTFSPREGQYEQYF. The DNA for the CDR3 is TGTGCCAGCACCTTCAGCCCCCGGGAGGGCCAATACGAGCAGTACTTC.

This clonotype was counted ten times or more. The chain carries TRBV15 and TRBJ2-7, with D unclear. Germline CDR1 is LNHNV and CDR2 is YYDKDF (reference sequence). The CDR3 length is 13 residues. V was clipped by 2 bases and J by 4 bases, with 9 bases between them. This CDR3 reads CATSRQESYEQYF. In DNA, the CDR3 is TGTGCCACCAGCAGACAGGAGTCATACGAGCAGTACTTC.

This clonotype was seen at least ten times. The chain recombines TRBV5-1 with TRBJ1-1, with a possible D match to TRBD1 (6 bases). Trimming cost V 4 bases and J 1 base, with 17 bases left between them. Per the germline V gene, CDR1 is SGHRS and CDR2 is YFSETQ. The CDR3 extends over 16 amino acids. CDR3 DNA sequence: TGCGCCAGCAGCACGGGGGGGGCAGAGGGGAACACTGAAGCTTTCTTT. Its protein product is CASSTGGAEGNTEAFF.

This clonotype was seen repeatedly, ten times or more. The chain joins TRBV12-3 or TRBV12-4 to TRBJ2-5; D unresolved. The CDR3 has 14 amino acids. The V gene lost 6 bases and the J gene lost 0 bases, with 11 bases spanning the gap. The CDR3 sequence is CASRPGRYQETQYF. In nucleotides, the CDR3 is TGTGCCAGCAGACCAGGACGGTACCAAGAGACCCAGTACTTC.

About this clonotype itself: This may stem from a read error, because a much larger clone lies one nucleotide away. This chain links TRBV7-3 with TRBJ2-1, with D perhaps matching TRBD2 (6 bases). The CDR3 has 15 residues. The V gene's germline CDR1 is SGHTA and CDR2 FQGTGA. V was pared by 2 bases and J by 8 bases, with 16 bases between. The CDR3 nucleotides are TGTGCCAGCAGCTTACTAGTGGGAGGAGGCGATGAGCAGTTCTTC. Protein product: CASSLLVGGGDEQFF.

The sample holds many counts of this clonotype. V usage is TRBV20-1 and J usage is TRBJ2-1; TRBD2 matches at 9 bases. Germline V CDR1 and CDR2: DFQATT, SNEGSKA (reference sequence). The CDR3 runs 18 residues. V shed 2 bases, J shed 6 bases, and the junction held 17 bases outside the gene matches. Here the CDR3 DNA reads TGCAGTGCTAGATCGGCTGGCGCGGGAGGGCCTCTGGGCAATGAGCAGTTCTTC. Amino acids: CSARSAGAGGPLGNEQFF.